These 23 T cell receptor beta chains originate from one sample sequenced in a study of T-cell reconstitution after alpha-beta-depleted transplantation in children. Unique molecular identifiers were used to barcode this TCRbeta library. One entry per CDR3 protein results from TCRdb running MiXCR on the PCR reads. The sample yields about 830,000 distinct CDR3 sequences, 16% seen once. The specimen was PBMCs, mostly from graft donor cells, collected 360 days after TCRalphabeta/CD19-depleted stem cell transplant. All receptors come from a male patient aged 10 to 17 who had a stem cell transplant for acute lymphoblastic leukemia, so the T cells may come from the graft donor.

The V gene is TRBV5-1, the J gene TRBJ1-5; 10 positions agree with TRBD1. V lost 4 bases, J lost 1 base, and 2 bases stayed unmatched. CDR3 size: 15 residues. Germline lookup yields CDR1 SGHRS and CDR2 YFSETQ. CDR3 DNA: TGCGCCAGCAGCCCGGACAGGGGGAGCAATCAGCCCCAGCATTTT. This encodes CASSPDRGSNQPQHF.

This chain uses TRBV5-1 with TRBJ2-3; 8 bases fit TRBD2. This CDR3 contains 16 residues. V shed 6 bases, J shed 1 base, and the junction held 10 bases outside the gene matches. In germline, CDR1 is SGHRS, CDR2 YFSETQ. DNA for the CDR3: TGCGCCAGCAACAAGCGGGAGAGGGGGGGCACAGATACGCAGTATTTT. Translating it yields CASNKRERGGTDTQYF.

The chain couples TRBV4-1 to TRBJ2-5; no clear D. Per the germline V gene, CDR1 is MGHRA and CDR2 is YSYEKL. The CDR3 has 15 residues. V lost 1 base to trimming and J lost 1 base, with 10 bases between them. CDR3: CASSQARRVQETQYF. In DNA form, the CDR3 reads TGCGCCAGCAGCCAAGCCCGACGGGTCCAAGAGACCCAGTACTTC.

The chain carries TRBV18 and TRBJ2-7; D gene ambiguous. V lost 4 bases to trimming and J lost 3 bases, with 10 bases between them. Germline values: CDR1 KGHSH, CDR2 LQKENI. The CDR3 extends over 13 amino acids. The CDR3 DNA reads as TGTGCCAGCTCACTACAAGACGGCTACGAGCAGTACTTC. This translates into CASSLQDGYEQYF.

This clonotype has a handful of counts. The V and J genes are TRBV12-3 or TRBV12-4 and TRBJ2-5; 9 bases agree with TRBD2. The CDR3 has 18 residues. V was clipped by 3 bases and J by 5 bases; unmatched bases: 16. In DNA, the CDR3 is TGTGCCAGCAGTTTCCTACTAGCGGGCCACCTCGGGAGGGAGACCCAGTACTTC. Translation gives CASSFLLAGHLGRETQYF.

This sequence joins TRBV15 and TRBJ2-5, with D possibly matching TRBD2 (6 bases). The CDR3 spans 16 residues. Deletions cut 5 bases from V and 4 bases from J, with 20 bases between. Germline loops: CDR1 LNHNV, CDR2 YYDKDF (reference sequence). The CDR3 bases are TGTGCCACCAGCGGTCCGGGCGCACCGCGGGGAGAGACCCAGTACTTC. It specifies CATSGPGAPRGETQYF.

The V gene is TRBV12-3 or TRBV12-4, the J gene TRBJ1-5; maybe TRBD1 (5 bases). There are 13 residues in the CDR3. V was clipped by 3 bases and J by 8 bases, with 11 bases between them. The CDR3 coding sequence is TGTGCCAGCAGTTTGCGGGGGTTGAAGCCCCAGCATTTT. Translated: CASSLRGLKPQHF.

At least ten counts were recorded for this clonotype. The chain uses TRBV25-1 and TRBJ2-6; 8 bases fit TRBD1. The V segment lost 4 bases and the J segment 0 bases; nucleotides outside the gene matches: 8. CDR3 length: 18 amino acids. The germline CDR1 and CDR2 sequences are MGHDK and SYGVNS. In nucleotides, the CDR3 is TGTGCCAGCAGTGGATGGACAGGGCTCAGCTCTGGGGCCAACGTCCTGACTTTC. Amino acid sequence: CASSGWTGLSSGANVLTF.

This clonotype was counted ten times or more. The chain uses TRBV4-1 and TRBJ1-5; TRBD1 matches 8 bases. Germline CDR1 and CDR2: MGHRA and YSYEKL. V lost 1 base and J lost 7; bases outside the gene matches: 6. The CDR3 totals 15 residues. The CDR3 nucleotides read TGCGCCAGCAGCCAAGGCGGGACAGGAAAGCAGCCCCAGCATTTT. Its protein is CASSQGGTGKQPQHF.

This clonotype has more than one count but fewer than ten. V gene TRBV3-1 combines with J gene TRBJ2-2, with D hard to call. Between the trimmed V and J ends, which lost 4 bases and 0 bases, there was a span of 12 bases. The CDR3 spans 16 residues. Germline CDR1 LGHDT, CDR2 YNNKEL (reference sequence). CDR3 in DNA: TGTGCCAGCAGCCCCCAGAATAGGCCGAACACCGGGGAGCTGTTTTTT. Protein sequence: CASSPQNRPNTGELFF.

This chain uses TRBV5-5 with TRBJ2-3; D gene uncertain. CDR1 SGHKS and CDR2 YYEKEE come from the germline V gene (reference sequence). This CDR3 region has 12 residues. V lost 4 bases and J 6 bases, leaving 9 bases between the germline ends. CDR3 DNA: TGTGCCAGCAGCCCCGCCTTTGATACGCAGTATTTT. Protein sequence: CASSPAFDTQYF.

V is TRBV29-1 and J is TRBJ2-7, with 7 bases aligning to TRBD1. The CDR3 runs 13 residues. Germline CDR1 SQVTM, CDR2 ANQGSEA. V shed 6 bases and J 3 bases; nucleotides not matched to a gene: 8. The CDR3 region has the DNA TGCAGCGTGCACCATGACAGGGACTACGAGCAGTACTTC. Translated: CSVHHDRDYEQYF.

The chain links TRBV5-6 to TRBJ2-5; 9 nucleotides agree with TRBD2. Per the germline V gene, CDR1 is SGHDT and CDR2 is YYEEEE. The V segment lost 0 bases and the J segment 12 bases; nucleotides outside the gene matches: 12. The CDR3 contains 15 residues. CDR3 in DNA: TGTGCCAGCAGCTTGGTGGGACTAGCTTCAACCGTGGAGTACTTC. It translates to CASSLVGLASTVEYF.

The V call is TRBV9, the J call TRBJ2-5, with D maybe TRBD2 (6 bases). CDR1 is SGDLS, CDR2 YYNGEE, per germline. V was trimmed by 0 bases and J by 1 base, leaving 13 bases between them. The CDR3 is made up of 16 amino acids. The CDR3 spells CASSVAGTGGQETQYF. In DNA, the CDR3 is TGTGCCAGCAGCGTAGCCGGGACTGGGGGCCAAGAGACCCAGTACTTC.

A note on this clonotype: A single base separates this from a much larger clone, so it may be a read error. The CDR3 here is CASSQQGLYNEQCF. CDR3 DNA: TGTGCCAGCTCGCAGCAGGGACTTTACAATGAGCAGTGCTTC. The rearrangement joins TRBV25-1 to TRBJ2-1; D may be TRBD2 (6 bases). The CDR3 has 14 residues. Germline V CDR1 and CDR2: MGHDK, SYGVNS.

This clonotype occurred a few times. This chain links TRBV14 with TRBJ1-1; tentatively, D is TRBD1 (6 bases). V dropped 2 bases and J dropped 3 bases, with 19 bases sitting between them. There are 17 residues in the CDR3. Germline assignment: CDR1 SGHDN and CDR2 FVKESK. This CDR3 is CASSQWWGRDLDTEAFF. The CDR3 region has the DNA TGTGCCAGCAGCCAATGGTGGGGGCGCGATTTGGACACTGAAGCTTTCTTT.

The rearrangement joins TRBV3-1 to TRBJ2-1, with 10 bases identical to TRBD2. V lost 7 bases, J lost 3 bases, and 18 bases stayed unmatched. The CDR3 contains 19 residues. Germline CDR1 reads LGHDT; CDR2 reads YNNKEL (reference sequence). The CDR3 protein is CASTKELPWLAGVYNEQFF. The CDR3 region has the DNA TGTGCCAGCACCAAAGAGCTCCCCTGGCTAGCGGGAGTCTACAATGAGCAGTTCTTC.

This clonotype appeared a few times. The V and J genes are TRBV7-9 and TRBJ2-3, with TRBD1 as a possible D gene (6 bases). CDR1 SEHNR and CDR2 FQNEAQ come from the germline V gene (reference sequence). The V end lost 7 bases, the J end lost 1 base, and 12 bases lay between the germline ends. The CDR3 loop spans 14 amino acids. CDR3 bases: TGTGCCAGCAATTCAGGGGTGCGCACAGATACGCAGTATTTT. Encoded protein: CASNSGVRTDTQYF.

The V call is TRBV7-9, the J call TRBJ2-7, with 9 bases identical to TRBD2. Germline loops: CDR1 SEHNR, CDR2 FQNEAQ (reference sequence). The CDR3 is 16 residues long. Unmatched junction bases numbered 9, after V lost 0 bases and J lost 6 bases. The CDR3 nucleotides are TGTGCCAGCAGCTTAGCGCGAAGTAGCGGGAGAACCGAGCAGTACTTC. It codes for CASSLARSSGRTEQYF.

Comments on this clonotype: A read error is possible here, since a much larger clone lies one base away. This chain uses TRBV3-1 with TRBJ2-1, with D perhaps matching TRBD2 (5 bases). V was pared by 8 bases and J by 5 bases, with 13 bases between. CDR1 LGHDT and CDR2 YNNKEL come from the germline V gene (reference sequence). The CDR3 has 13 residues. CDR3 sequence (DNA): TGTGCCAGCTGTTTAGCGCGAAACAATGAGCAGTTCTTC. This encodes CASCLARNNEQFF.

This clonotype occurred a few times. This chain connects TRBV5-1 to TRBJ2-7; D tentatively fits TRBD1 or TRBD2 (5 bases each). CDR1 and CDR2 (germline): SGHRS, YFSETQ. With 2 bases removed from V and 2 bases from J, the gap between germline ends came to 11 bases. This CDR3 has 14 residues. This CDR3 is CASSFGGEAYEQYF. In DNA form, the CDR3 reads TGCGCCAGCAGCTTTGGGGGTGAAGCCTACGAGCAGTACTTC.

This clonotype has a handful of counts. The chain employs TRBV9 and TRBJ1-3; D call uncertain. Germline V lookup: CDR1 SGDLS, CDR2 YYNGEE. The CDR3 loop spans 15 amino acids. Trimming removed 3 bases from V and 0 bases from J, with 10 bases in between. The CDR3 sequence: CASSGGLSSGNTIYF. Written as DNA, the CDR3 is TGTGCCAGCAGCGGAGGCCTGAGCTCTGGAAACACCATATATTTT.

The V and J genes are TRBV28 and TRBJ2-7; the D gene could be TRBD1 or TRBD2 (6 bases each). The CDR3 contains 15 residues. The germline V gene has CDR1 MDHEN and CDR2 SYDVKM. V was trimmed by 3 bases and J by 3 bases, leaving 15 bases between them. In DNA form, the CDR3 reads TGTGCCAGCAGTTTCCGGGGGCGGAAAAGCTACGAGCAGTACTTC. This encodes CASSFRGRKSYEQYF.